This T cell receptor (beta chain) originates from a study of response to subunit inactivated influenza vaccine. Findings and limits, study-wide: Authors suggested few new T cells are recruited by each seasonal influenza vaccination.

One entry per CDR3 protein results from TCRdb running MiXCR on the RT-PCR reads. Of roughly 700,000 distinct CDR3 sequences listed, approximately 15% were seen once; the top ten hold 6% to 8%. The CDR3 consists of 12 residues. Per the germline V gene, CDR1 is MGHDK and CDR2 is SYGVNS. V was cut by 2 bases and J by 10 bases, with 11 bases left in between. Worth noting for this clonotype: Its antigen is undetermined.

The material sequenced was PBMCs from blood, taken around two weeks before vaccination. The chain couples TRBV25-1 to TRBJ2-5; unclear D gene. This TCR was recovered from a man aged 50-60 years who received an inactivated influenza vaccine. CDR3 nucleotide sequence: TGTGCCAGCAGTGAACCTTTTGGGGACCAGTACTTC. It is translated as CASSEPFGDQYF.